This record covers a single T cell receptor beta chain. The sample belongs to a study of blood T cell repertoires in COVID-19. Sequencing was performed with immunoSEQ multiplex PCR; in TCRdb, only in-frame clones are kept and a portion is missing. The table includes around 60,000 clones, around 79% detected once. This CDR3 comprises 13 residues. With 3 bases removed from V and 8 bases from J, the gap between germline ends came to 11 bases. Germline V gene data show CDR1 as KGHSH and CDR2 as LQKENI. Sequenced material: peripheral blood. The sequence came from a woman aged 50 to 65 with active or convalescent COVID-19. The chain has TRBV18 and TRBJ1-3; unclear D gene. In nucleotides, the CDR3 is TGTGCCAGCTCACCGGGTCACGGGGACACCATATATTTT. Its protein is CASSPGHGDTIYF.